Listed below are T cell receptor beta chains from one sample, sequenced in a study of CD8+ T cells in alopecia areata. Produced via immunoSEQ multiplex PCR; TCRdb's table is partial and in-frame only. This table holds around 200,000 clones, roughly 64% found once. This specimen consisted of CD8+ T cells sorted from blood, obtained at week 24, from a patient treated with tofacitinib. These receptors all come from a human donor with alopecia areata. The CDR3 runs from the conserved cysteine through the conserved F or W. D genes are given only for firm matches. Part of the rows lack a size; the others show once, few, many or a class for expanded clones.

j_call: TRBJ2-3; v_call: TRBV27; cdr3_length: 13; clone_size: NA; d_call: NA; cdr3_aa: CASRGRPGDTQYF; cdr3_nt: TGTGCCAGCAGGGGTCGGCCTGGAGATACGCAGTATTTT
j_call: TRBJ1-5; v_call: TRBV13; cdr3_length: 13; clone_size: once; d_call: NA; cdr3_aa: CASSYSDNQPQHF; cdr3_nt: TGTGCCAGCAGCTACTCCGACAATCAGCCCCAGCATTTT
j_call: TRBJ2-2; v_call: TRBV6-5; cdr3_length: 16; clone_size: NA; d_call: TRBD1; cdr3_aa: CASSYSLGQLTGELFF; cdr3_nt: TGTGCCAGCAGTTACTCCCTGGGACAGTTAACCGGGGAGCTGTTTTTT
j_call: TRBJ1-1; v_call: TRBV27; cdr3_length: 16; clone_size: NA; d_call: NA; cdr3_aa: CASSLFGGLGNTEAFF; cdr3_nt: TGTGCCAGCAGTTTATTCGGGGGTTTGGGAAACACTGAAGCTTTCTTT
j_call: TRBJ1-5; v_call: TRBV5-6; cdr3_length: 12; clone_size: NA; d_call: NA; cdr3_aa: CASSLGNQPQHF; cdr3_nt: TGTGCCAGCAGCTTGGGAAATCAGCCCCAGCATTTT
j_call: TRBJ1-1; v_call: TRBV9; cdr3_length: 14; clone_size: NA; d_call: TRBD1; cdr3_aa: CASSGDRANTEAFF; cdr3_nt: TGTGCCAGCAGCGGGGACAGGGCGAACACTGAAGCTTTCTTT
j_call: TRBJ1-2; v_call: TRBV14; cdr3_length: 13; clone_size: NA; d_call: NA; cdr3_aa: CASSQVTGDGYTF; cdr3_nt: TGTGCCAGCAGCCAAGTGACAGGCGATGGCTACACCTTC
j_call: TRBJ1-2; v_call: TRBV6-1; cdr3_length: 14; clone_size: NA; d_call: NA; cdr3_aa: CASNKIQGYQGYTF; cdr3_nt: TGTGCCAGCAACAAAATCCAGGGTTATCAGGGCTACACCTTC
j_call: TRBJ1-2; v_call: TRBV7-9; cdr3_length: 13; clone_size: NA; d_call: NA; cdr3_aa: CASTRVVLDGYTF; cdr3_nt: TGTGCCAGCACTCGAGTGGTCTTGGATGGCTACACCTTC
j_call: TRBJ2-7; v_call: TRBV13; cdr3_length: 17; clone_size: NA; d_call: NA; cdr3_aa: CASTTRLARDGYYEQYF; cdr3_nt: TGTGCCAGCACAACCCGGCTAGCCCGGGACGGATACTACGAGCAGTACTTC
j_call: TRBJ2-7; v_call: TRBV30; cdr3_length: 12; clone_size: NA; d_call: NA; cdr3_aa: CAWSVQGAEQYF; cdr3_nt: TGTGCCTGGAGTGTTCAAGGGGCCGAGCAGTACTTC
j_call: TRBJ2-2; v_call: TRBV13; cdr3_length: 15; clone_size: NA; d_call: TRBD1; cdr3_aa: CASSPRTGVTGELFF; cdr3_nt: TGTGCCAGCAGCCCCAGGACAGGGGTCACCGGGGAGCTGTTTTTT
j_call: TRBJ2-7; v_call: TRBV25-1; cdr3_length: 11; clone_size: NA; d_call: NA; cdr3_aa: CASSAGSEQYF; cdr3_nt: TGTGCCAGCAGTGCCGGGTCCGAGCAGTACTTC
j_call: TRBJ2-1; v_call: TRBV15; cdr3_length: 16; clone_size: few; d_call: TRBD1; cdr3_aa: CATSRGQQGAYNEQFF; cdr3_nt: TGTGCCACCAGCAGAGGACAACAGGGGGCTTACAATGAGCAGTTCTTC
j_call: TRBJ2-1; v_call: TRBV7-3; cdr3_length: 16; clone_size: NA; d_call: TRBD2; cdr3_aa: CASSLPPSGGAVEQFF; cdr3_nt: TGTGCCAGCAGCTTACCCCCTAGCGGGGGGGCTGTTGAGCAGTTCTTC
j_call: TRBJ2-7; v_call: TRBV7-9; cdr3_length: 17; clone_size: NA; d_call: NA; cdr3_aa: CASSPRPGGVSSYEQYF; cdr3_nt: TGTGCCAGCAGCCCACGGCCGGGCGGGGTGTCGTCCTACGAGCAGTACTTC
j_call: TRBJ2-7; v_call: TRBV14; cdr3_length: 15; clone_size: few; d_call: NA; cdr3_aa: CASSQDGQNNYEQYF; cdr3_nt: TGTGCCAGCAGCCAAGATGGACAGAACAACTACGAGCAGTACTTC
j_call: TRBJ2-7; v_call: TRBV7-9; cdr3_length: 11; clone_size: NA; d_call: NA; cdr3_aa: CASTPMGRQYF; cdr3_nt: TGTGCCAGCACCCCGATGGGCAGACAGTACTTC
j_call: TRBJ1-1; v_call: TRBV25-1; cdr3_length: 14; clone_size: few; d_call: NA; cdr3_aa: CASSEWWRESEAFF; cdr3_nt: TGTGCCAGCAGTGAATGGTGGAGGGAAAGTGAAGCTTTCTTT
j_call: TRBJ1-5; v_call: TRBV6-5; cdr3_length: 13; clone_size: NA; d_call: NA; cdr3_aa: CASSPLIRQPQHF; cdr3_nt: TGTGCCAGCAGTCCCCTGATCAGGCAGCCCCAGCATTTT
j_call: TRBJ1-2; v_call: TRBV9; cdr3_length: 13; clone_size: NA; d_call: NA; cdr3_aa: CASRPTEHYGYTF; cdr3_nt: TGTGCCAGCAGACCGACAGAGCACTATGGCTACACCTTC
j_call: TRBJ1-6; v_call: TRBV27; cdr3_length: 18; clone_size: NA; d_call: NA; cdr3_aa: CASSLGYMGVLDNSPLHF; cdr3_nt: TGTGCCAGCAGTTTAGGGTATATGGGGGTTTTGGATAATTCACCCCTCCACTTT
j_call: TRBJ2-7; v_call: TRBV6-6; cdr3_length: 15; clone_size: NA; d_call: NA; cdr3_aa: CASSPSWGRSYEQYF; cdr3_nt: TGTGCCAGCAGCCCATCTTGGGGGCGGTCCTACGAGCAGTACTTC
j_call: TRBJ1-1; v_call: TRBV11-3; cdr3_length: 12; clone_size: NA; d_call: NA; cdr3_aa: CASSFVNTEAFF; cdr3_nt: TGTGCCAGCAGCTTCGTGAACACTGAAGCTTTCTTT
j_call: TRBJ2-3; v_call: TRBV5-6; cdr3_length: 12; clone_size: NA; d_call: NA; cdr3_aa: CASSGPEDTQYF; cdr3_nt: TGTGCCAGCAGCGGACCGGAAGATACGCAGTATTTT
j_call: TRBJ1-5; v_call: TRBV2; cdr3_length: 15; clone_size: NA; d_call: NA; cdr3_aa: CASSLPGGAVRPQHF; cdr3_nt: TGTGCCAGCAGCCTTCCGGGGGGCGCGGTGAGGCCCCAGCATTTT
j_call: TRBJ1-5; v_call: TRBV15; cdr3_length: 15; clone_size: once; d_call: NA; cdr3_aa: CATSRTGSVNQPQHF; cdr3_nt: TGTGCCACCAGCAGAACTGGGAGTGTCAATCAGCCCCAGCATTTT
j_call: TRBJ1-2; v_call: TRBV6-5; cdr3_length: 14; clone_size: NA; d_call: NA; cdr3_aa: CASSYREGGFGYTF; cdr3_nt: TGTGCCAGCAGTTACCGGGAGGGGGGATTTGGCTACACCTTC
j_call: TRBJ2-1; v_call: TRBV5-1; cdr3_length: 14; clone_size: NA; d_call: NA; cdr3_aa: CASSPWEYREEQFF; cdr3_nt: TGCGCCAGCAGCCCGTGGGAATACAGGGAGGAGCAGTTCTTC
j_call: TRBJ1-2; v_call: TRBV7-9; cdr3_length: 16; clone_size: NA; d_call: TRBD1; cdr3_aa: CASSPSGGQQHYGYTF; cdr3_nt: TGTGCCAGCAGCCCAAGCGGGGGACAGCAACACTATGGCTACACCTTC
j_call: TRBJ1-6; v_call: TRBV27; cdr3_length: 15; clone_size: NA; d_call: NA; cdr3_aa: CASSLTVRPNSPLHF; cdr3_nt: TGTGCCAGCAGTTTAACGGTCAGGCCGAATTCACCCCTCCACTTT
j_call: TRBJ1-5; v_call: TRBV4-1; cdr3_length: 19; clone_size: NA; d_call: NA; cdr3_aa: CASSQDSVQRTLSNQPQHF; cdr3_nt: TGCGCCAGCAGCCAAGACTCCGTACAGAGGACCCTTAGCAATCAGCCCCAGCATTTT
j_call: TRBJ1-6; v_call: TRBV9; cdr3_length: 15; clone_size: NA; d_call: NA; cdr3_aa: CASSLDVGPNSPLHF; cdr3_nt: TGTGCCAGCAGCCTTGATGTGGGGCCTAATTCACCCCTCCACTTT
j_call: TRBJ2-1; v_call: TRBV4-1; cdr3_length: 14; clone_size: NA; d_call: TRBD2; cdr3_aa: CASSPGLAGYEQFF; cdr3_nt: TGCGCCAGCAGCCCGGGACTAGCAGGCTATGAGCAGTTCTTC
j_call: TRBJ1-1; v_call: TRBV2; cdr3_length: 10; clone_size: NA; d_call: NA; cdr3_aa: CASSGAEAFF; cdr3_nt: TGTGCCAGCAGTGGGGCTGAAGCTTTCTTT
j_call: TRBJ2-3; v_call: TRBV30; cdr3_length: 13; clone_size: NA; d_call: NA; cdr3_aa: CAWSWGSTDTQYF; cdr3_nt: TGTGCCTGGAGTTGGGGCAGCACAGATACGCAGTATTTT
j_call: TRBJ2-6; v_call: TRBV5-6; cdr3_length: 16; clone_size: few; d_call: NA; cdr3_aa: CASSPNTDFGANVLTF; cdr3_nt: TGTGCCAGCAGCCCGAATACGGATTTCGGGGCCAACGTCCTGACTTTC
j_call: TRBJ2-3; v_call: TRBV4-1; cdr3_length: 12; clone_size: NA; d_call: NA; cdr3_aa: CASSQGEDTQYF; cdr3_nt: TGCGCCAGCAGCCAAGGGGAGGATACGCAGTATTTT
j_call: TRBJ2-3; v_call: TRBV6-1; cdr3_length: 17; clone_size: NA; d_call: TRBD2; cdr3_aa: CASSGLGRGLSTDTQYF; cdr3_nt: TGTGCCAGCAGTGGCCTTGGGAGGGGACTAAGCACAGATACGCAGTATTTT
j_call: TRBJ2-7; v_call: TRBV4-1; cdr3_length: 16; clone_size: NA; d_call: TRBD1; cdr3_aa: CASSQDRQGGTYEQYF; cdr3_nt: TGCGCCAGCAGCCAAGATCGACAGGGGGGGACCTACGAGCAGTACTTC
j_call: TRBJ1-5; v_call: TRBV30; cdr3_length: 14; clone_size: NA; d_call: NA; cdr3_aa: CAGTPGGSNQPQHF; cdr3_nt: TGTGCCGGGACCCCTGGGGGGAGCAATCAGCCCCAGCATTTT
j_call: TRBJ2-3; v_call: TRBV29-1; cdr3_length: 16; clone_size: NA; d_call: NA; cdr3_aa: CSVVSRGRSTTDTQYF; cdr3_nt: TGCAGCGTTGTATCCCGGGGGAGGTCTACCACAGATACGCAGTATTTT
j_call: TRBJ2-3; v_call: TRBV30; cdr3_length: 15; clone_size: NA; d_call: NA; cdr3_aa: CAWTPLGASTDTQYF; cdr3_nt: TGTGCCTGGACGCCCTTAGGGGCTAGCACAGATACGCAGTATTTT
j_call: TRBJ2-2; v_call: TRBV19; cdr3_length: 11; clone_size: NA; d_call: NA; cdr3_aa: CASSIVGELFF; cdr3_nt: TGTGCCAGTAGTATAGTCGGGGAGCTGTTTTTT
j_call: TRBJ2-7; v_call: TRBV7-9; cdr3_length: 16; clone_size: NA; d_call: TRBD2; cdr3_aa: CASSFLSGTGGYEQYF; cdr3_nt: TGTGCCAGCAGCTTTCTAAGCGGGACCGGGGGCTACGAGCAGTACTTC
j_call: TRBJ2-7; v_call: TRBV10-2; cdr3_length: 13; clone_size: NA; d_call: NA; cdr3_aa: CASAADPSYEQYF; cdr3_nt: TGCGCCAGCGCGGCGGACCCCTCCTACGAGCAGTACTTC
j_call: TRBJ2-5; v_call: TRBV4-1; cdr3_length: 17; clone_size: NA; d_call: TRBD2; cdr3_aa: CASSQGTSGLSKETQYF; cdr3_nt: TGCGCCAGCAGCCAAGGGACTAGCGGTCTATCAAAAGAGACCCAGTACTTC
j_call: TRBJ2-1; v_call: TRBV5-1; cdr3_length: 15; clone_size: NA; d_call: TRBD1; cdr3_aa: CASSWGQGGSNEQFF; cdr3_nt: TGCGCCAGCAGCTGGGGACAGGGAGGATCCAATGAGCAGTTCTTC
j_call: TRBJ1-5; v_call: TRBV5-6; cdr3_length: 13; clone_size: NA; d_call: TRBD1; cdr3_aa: CASSTTGNQPQHF; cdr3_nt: TGTGCCAGCAGCACGACAGGGAATCAGCCCCAGCATTTT
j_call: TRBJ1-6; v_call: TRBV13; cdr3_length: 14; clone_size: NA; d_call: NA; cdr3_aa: CASSLGRGDSPLHF; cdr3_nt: TGTGCCAGCAGCTTAGGCCGGGGTGATTCACCCCTCCACTTT